The present TCR beta chain was sequenced within a study of T-cell reconstitution after alpha-beta-depleted transplantation in children. Study-wide results and limits: In some patients, recipient T cells and intrathymic progenitors surviving conditioning explained high day-60 diversity. Two months or so post-transplant, alpha-beta T cells reportedly derived from several hundred expanded graft clones.

V was shortened by 8 bases and J by 4 bases, with 31 bases between the two germline ends. Germline V lookup: CDR1 LGHNA, CDR2 YNFKEQ. CDR3 length: 19 residues. This clonotype occurred many times. Its antigen is unidentified. During its preparation, the TCRbeta library received unique molecular identifiers. From the PCR reads, TCRdb called clonotypes with MiXCR, one entry per CDR3 protein. The data hold some 830,000 distinct CDR3 sequences, with roughly 16% observed a single time. The sample was PBMCs, mostly from graft donor cells, taken 360 days after TCRalphabeta/CD19-depleted stem cell transplant. The chain combines TRBV4-2 with TRBJ2-3, with D possibly being TRBD2 (7 bases). This TCR was sampled from a male patient younger than 18 who had a stem cell transplant for acute lymphoblastic leukemia, so the T cells may come from the graft donor. CDR3 in DNA: TGTGCCAGCTCTCCCAGGGGCTGGGGGAGGGATTTAAGGGCAGATACGCAGTATTTT. It translates to CASSPRGWGRDLRADTQYF.